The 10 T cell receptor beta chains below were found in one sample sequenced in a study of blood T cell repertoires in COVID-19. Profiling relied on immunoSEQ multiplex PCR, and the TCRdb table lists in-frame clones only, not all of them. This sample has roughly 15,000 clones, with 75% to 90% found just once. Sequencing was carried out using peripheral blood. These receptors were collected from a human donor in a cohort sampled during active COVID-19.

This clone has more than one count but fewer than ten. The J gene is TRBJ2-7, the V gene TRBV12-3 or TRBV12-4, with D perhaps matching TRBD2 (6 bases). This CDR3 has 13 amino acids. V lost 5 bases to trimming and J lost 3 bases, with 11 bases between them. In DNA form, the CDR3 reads TGTGCCAGCAGTCTTCCCGGGGGCTACGAGCAGTACTTC. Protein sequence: CASSLPGGYEQYF.

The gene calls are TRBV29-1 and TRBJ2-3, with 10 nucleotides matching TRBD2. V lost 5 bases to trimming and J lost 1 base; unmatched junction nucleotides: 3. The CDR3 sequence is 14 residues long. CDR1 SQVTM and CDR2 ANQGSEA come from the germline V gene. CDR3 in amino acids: CSVFLAGGTDTQYF. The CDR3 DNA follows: TGCAGCGTTTTTCTAGCGGGGGGCACAGATACGCAGTATTTT.

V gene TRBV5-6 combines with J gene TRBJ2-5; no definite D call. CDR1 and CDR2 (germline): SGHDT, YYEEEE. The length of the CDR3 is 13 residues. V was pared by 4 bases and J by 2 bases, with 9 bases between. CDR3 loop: CASSPYVQETQYF. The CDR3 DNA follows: TGTGCCAGCAGCCCGTATGTACAAGAGACCCAGTACTTC.

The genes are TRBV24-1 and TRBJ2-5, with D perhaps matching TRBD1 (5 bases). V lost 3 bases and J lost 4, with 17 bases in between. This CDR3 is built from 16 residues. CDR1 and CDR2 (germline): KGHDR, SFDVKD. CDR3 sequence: CATSDPLQQVGETQYF. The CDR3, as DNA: TGTGCCACCAGTGATCCCCTCCAACAGGTTGGAGAGACCCAGTACTTC.

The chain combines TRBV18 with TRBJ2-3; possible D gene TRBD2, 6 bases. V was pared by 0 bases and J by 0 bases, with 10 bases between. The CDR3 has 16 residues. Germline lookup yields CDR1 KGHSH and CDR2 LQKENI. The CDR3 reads CASSPPEGPSTDTQYF. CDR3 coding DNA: TGTGCCAGCTCACCACCGGAGGGGCCTAGCACAGATACGCAGTATTTT.

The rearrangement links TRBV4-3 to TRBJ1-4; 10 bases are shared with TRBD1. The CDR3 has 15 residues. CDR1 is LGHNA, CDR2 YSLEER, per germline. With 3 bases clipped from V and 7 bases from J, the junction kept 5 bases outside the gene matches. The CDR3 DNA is TGCGCCAGCAGCCAGGGACAGGGGATGGGTGAAAAACTGTTTTTT. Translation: CASSQGQGMGEKLFF.

The CDR3 region has the DNA TGTGCCAGCAGGGTTACTAGCGGGGGGCCCCATGGGCAGTTCTTC. Translated: CASRVTSGGPHGQFF. J is TRBJ2-1 and V is TRBV6-5; 12 bases agree with TRBD2. Germline V gene sequence: CDR1 MNHEY, CDR2 SVGAGI. J was trimmed by 12 bases and V by 6 bases; bases with no gene match: 12. The length of the CDR3 is 15 residues.

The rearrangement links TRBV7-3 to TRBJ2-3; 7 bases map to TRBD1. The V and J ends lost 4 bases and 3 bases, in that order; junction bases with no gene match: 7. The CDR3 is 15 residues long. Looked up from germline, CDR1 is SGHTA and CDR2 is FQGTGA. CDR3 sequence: CASSSHLTGTDTQYF. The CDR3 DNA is TGTGCCAGCAGCTCACATTTGACAGGGACAGATACGCAGTATTTT.

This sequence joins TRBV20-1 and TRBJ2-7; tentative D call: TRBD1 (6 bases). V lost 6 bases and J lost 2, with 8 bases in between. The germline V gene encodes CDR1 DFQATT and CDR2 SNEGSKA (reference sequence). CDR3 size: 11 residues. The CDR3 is CSAGGAYEQYF. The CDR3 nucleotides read TGCAGTGCAGGGGGAGCCTACGAGCAGTACTTC.

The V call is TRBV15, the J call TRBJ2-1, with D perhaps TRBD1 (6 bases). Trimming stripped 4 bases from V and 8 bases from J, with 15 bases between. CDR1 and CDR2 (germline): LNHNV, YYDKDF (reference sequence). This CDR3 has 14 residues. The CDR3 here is CATSTWTVDDEQFF. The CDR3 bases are TGTGCCACCAGCACGTGGACAGTCGACGATGAGCAGTTCTTC.